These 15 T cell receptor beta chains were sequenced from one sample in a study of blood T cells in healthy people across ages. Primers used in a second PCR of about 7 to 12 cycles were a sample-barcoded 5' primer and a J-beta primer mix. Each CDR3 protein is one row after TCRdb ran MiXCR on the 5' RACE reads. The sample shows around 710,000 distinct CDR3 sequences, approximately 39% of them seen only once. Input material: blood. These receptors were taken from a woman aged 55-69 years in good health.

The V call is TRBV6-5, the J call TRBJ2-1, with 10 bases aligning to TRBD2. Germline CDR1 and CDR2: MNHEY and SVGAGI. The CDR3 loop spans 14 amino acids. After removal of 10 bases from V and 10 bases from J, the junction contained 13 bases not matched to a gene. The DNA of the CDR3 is TGTGCCACCAAACTAGCGGGGACTACACGGGAGCAGTTCTTC. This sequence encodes CATKLAGTTREQFF.

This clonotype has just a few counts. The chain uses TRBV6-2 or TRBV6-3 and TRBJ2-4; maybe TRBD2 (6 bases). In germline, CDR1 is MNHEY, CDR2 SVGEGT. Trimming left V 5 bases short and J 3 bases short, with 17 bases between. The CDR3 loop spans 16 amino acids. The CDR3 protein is CASSREGDLIKNIQYF. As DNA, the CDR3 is TGTGCCAGCAGTAGGGAAGGGGACTTGATCAAAAACATTCAGTACTTC.

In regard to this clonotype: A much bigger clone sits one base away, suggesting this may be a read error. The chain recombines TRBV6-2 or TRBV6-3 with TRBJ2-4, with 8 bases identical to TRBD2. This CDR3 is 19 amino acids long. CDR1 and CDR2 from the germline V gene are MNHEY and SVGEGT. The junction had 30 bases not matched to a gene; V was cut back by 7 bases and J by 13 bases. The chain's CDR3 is CASTPLTSALVVQGNEQYF. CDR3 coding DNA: TGTGCCAGCACCCCCCTGACTAGCGCACTCGTAGTCCAGGGTAATGAGCAGTACTTC.

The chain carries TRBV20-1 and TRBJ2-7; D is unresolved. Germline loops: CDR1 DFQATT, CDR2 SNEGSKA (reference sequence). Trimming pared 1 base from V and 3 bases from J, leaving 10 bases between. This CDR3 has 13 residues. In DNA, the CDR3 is TGCAGTGCTAGAGGGGTAGTCGACTACGAGCAGTACTTC. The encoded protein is CSARGVVDYEQYF.

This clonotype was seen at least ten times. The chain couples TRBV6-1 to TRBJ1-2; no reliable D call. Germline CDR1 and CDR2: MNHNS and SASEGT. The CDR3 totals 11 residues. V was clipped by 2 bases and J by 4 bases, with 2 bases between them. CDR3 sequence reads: CASSELYGYTF. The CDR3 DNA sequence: TGTGCCAGCAGTGAACTCTATGGCTACACCTTC.

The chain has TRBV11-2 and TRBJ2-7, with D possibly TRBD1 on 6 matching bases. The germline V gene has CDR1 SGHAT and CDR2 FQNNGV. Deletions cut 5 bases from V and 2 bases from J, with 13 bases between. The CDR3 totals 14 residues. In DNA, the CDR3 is TGTGCCAGCAGCCTAGCTAAGGGGGCCTACGAGCAGTACTTC. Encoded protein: CASSLAKGAYEQYF.

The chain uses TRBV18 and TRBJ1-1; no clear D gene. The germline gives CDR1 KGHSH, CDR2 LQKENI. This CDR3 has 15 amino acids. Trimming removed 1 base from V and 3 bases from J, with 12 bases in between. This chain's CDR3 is CASSPRGSKDTEAFF. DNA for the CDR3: TGTGCCAGCTCACCACGGGGATCAAAGGACACTGAAGCTTTCTTT.

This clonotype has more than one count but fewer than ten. The CDR3 nucleotides are TGCAGTGCTACCACCGCAACGAGGGATCAGCCCCAGCATTTT. As protein: CSATTATRDQPQHF. The chain has TRBV20-1 and TRBJ1-5; D is uncertain. The CDR3 spans 14 residues. V was trimmed by 4 bases and J by 5 bases, leaving 15 bases between them. Germline V gene data show CDR1 as DFQATT and CDR2 as SNEGSKA (reference sequence).

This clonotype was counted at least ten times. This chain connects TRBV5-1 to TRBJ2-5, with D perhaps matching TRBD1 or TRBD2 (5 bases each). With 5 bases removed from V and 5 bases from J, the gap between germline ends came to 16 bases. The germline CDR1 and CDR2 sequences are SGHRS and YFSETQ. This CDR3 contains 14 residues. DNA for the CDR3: TGCGCCAGCAGTGGAGGAACGGGGCAGGAGACCCAGTACTTC. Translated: CASSGGTGQETQYF.

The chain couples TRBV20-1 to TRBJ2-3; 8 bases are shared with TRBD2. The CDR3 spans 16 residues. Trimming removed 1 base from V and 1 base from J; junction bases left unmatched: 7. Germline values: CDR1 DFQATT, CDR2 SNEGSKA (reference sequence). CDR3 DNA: TGCAGTGCTAGAGGGCCTAGCGGGCATCGCACAGATACGCAGTATTTT. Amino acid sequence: CSARGPSGHRTDTQYF.

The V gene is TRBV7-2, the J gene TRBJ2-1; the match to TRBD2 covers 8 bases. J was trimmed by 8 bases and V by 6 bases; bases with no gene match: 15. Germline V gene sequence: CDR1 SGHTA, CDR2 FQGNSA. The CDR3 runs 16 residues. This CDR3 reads CASRVGGGAGVDEQFF. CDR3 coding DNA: TGTGCCAGCAGGGTGGGGGGGGGAGCGGGAGTTGATGAGCAGTTCTTC.

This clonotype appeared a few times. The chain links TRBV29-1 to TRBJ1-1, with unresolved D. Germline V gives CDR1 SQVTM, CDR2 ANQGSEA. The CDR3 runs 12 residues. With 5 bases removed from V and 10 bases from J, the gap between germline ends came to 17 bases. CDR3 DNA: TGCAGCGTTTTCATCAGGCTATCAGGAGCTTTCTTT. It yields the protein CSVFIRLSGAFF.

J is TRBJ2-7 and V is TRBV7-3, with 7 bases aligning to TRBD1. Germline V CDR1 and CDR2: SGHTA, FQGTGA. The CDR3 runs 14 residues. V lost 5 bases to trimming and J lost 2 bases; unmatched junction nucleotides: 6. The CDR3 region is CASSAGTVPYEQYF. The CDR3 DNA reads TGTGCCAGCAGCGCCGGGACAGTCCCCTACGAGCAGTACTTC.

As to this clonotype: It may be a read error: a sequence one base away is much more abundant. The CDR3 region is CASGNSGAYEQFF. CDR3 bases: TGTGCCAGCGGTAACTCCGGGGCCTACGAGCAGTTCTTC. The V and J genes are TRBV6-2 or TRBV6-3 and TRBJ2-1; D possibly matches TRBD1 or TRBD2 (5 bases each). Germline assignment: CDR1 MNHEY and CDR2 SVGEGT. The V gene lost 8 bases and the J gene lost 10 bases, with 18 bases spanning the gap. The CDR3 totals 13 residues.

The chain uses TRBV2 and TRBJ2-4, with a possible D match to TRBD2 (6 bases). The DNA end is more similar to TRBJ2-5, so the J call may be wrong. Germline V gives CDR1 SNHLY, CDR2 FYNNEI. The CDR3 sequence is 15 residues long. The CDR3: CASSGGGEFGETQYF. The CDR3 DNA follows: TGTGCCAGCAGTGGAGGCGGGGAGTTTGGAGAGACCCAGTACTTC.